A single sample is the source of the 6 T cell receptor beta chains below, sequenced in a study of T cell responses to AZD1222 COVID-19 vaccine (dated by TCRdb to the early 2020s). The protocol used for the library was the immunoSEQ multiplex PCR assay. TCRdb mirrors the immuneACCESS table, restricted to in-frame sequences. Some clones are absent from its copies; in checked studies, under half trace to an unresolved V gene, and the reason for the others is unknown. This sample lists some 140,000 clones; roughly nine tenths were detected once. The top ten clones comprise around 18% of the sample. The sample's time point, from its label and the paper: baseline before first vaccination. This material consisted of peripheral blood, taken on day 0 of AZD1222 vaccination. The receptors derive from an adult in good health.

This clone is a singleton in its sample. The genes are TRBV25-1 and TRBJ1-2; D unresolved. CDR1 MGHDK and CDR2 SYGVNS come from the germline V gene. The V end was cut by 5 bases, the J end by 6 bases, with 13 bases between. The CDR3 is 13 amino acids. CDR3 protein: CASSLFVRDGYTF. CDR3 nucleotide sequence: TGTGCCAGCAGTTTATTCGTACGAGATGGCTACACCTTC.

This clone has more than one count but fewer than ten. V is TRBV6-5 and J is TRBJ2-7; D not resolved. CDR1 is MNHEY, CDR2 SVGAGI, per germline. This CDR3 region has 13 residues. The V end lost 6 bases, the J end lost 3 bases, and 12 bases lay between the germline ends. The CDR3 spells CASRPMGYYEQYF. The CDR3 DNA reads TGTGCCAGCAGGCCCATGGGATACTACGAGCAGTACTTC.

This clone has just a few counts. This chain connects TRBV12-5 to TRBJ1-1, with D possibly being TRBD1 (6 bases). Deletions cut 7 bases from V and 2 bases from J, with 17 bases between. This CDR3 has 15 residues. Germline V gives CDR1 LGHNT, CDR2 FRNRAP. CDR3: CASALAGGGNTEAFF. CDR3 sequence (DNA): TGTGCTAGTGCCTTAGCCGGAGGGGGTAACACTGAAGCTTTCTTT.

The V and J genes are TRBV6-5 and TRBJ2-1; TRBD2 agrees at 9 bases. Germline CDR1 reads MNHEY; CDR2 reads SVGAGI. CDR3 size: 16 residues. The J segment lost 7 bases and the V segment lost 2 bases, leaving 9 bases of the junction unmatched. The CDR3 DNA follows: TGTGCCAGCAGTTACACCCAGCGGGGGGACCTTAATGAGCAGTTCTTC. The encoded protein is CASSYTQRGDLNEQFF.

The chain is built from TRBV25-1 and TRBJ2-7; either TRBD1 or TRBD2 may fit D (5 bases each). The germline V and J ends were trimmed by 1 base and 1 base, with 8 bases remaining between them. There are 14 residues in the CDR3. Germline assignment: CDR1 MGHDK and CDR2 SYGVNS. In DNA, the CDR3 is TGTGCCAGCAGTGAATCGAGGGGTTCCTACGAGCAGTACTTC. Its translation: CASSESRGSYEQYF.

The chain carries TRBV12-3 or TRBV12-4 and TRBJ2-7, with 9 positions matching TRBD1. The V gene end was trimmed by 5 bases and the J gene end by 7 bases; junction bases not matched to a gene: 3. This CDR3 has 12 amino acids. In DNA form, the CDR3 reads TGTGCCAGCAGTAAGGGACAGGGAGAGCAGTACTTC. This sequence encodes CASSKGQGEQYF.